The 3 T cell receptor beta chains reported below all come from one sample, sequenced in a study of spatial heterogeneity in lung cancer. Sample time point: sample taken at primary tumor resection. Whole RNA, which was extracted from tumor, nontumor lung tissue or frozen PBMC, was sequenced without any cell sorting. TCRdb fed the 5' RACE reads into MiXCR, producing one record per CDR3 protein. The sample holds about 92,000 distinct CDR3 sequences, about 12% seen once. The sequencing here drew on PBMCs, taken at surgery. The origin of the receptors is a male donor with early-stage non-small cell lung cancer.

The rearrangement uses TRBV2 and TRBJ1-5; perhaps TRBD1 as D (5 bases). This CDR3 contains 15 residues. CDR1 and CDR2 (germline): SNHLY, FYNNEI. V shed 6 bases and J shed 7 bases, with 19 bases lying between them. CDR3 amino acids: CASRQGVVSGQPQHF. The CDR3 DNA sequence: TGTGCCAGCAGGCAAGGGGTAGTATCGGGGCAGCCCCAGCATTTT.

This clonotype was seen a handful of times. This chain uses TRBV11-2 with TRBJ2-6; unclear D gene. Trimming removed 10 bases from V and 0 bases from J, with 13 bases in between. CDR3 length equals 15 residues. The V gene's germline CDR1 is SGHAT and CDR2 FQNNGV. CDR3 sequence: CAISNWGSGANVLTF. The DNA for the CDR3 is TGTGCCATCTCGAATTGGGGCTCTGGGGCCAACGTCCTGACTTTC.

Many counts were recorded for this clonotype. The chain couples TRBV28 to TRBJ1-2; TRBD1 aligns across 8 bases. Germline CDR1 MDHEN, CDR2 SYDVKM. Trimming removed 1 base from V and 4 bases from J; junction bases left unmatched: 2. This CDR3 has 14 residues. CDR3 DNA sequence: TGTGCCAGCAGTTTATCAGGGGGCTTCTATGGCTACACCTTC. Protein product: CASSLSGGFYGYTF.